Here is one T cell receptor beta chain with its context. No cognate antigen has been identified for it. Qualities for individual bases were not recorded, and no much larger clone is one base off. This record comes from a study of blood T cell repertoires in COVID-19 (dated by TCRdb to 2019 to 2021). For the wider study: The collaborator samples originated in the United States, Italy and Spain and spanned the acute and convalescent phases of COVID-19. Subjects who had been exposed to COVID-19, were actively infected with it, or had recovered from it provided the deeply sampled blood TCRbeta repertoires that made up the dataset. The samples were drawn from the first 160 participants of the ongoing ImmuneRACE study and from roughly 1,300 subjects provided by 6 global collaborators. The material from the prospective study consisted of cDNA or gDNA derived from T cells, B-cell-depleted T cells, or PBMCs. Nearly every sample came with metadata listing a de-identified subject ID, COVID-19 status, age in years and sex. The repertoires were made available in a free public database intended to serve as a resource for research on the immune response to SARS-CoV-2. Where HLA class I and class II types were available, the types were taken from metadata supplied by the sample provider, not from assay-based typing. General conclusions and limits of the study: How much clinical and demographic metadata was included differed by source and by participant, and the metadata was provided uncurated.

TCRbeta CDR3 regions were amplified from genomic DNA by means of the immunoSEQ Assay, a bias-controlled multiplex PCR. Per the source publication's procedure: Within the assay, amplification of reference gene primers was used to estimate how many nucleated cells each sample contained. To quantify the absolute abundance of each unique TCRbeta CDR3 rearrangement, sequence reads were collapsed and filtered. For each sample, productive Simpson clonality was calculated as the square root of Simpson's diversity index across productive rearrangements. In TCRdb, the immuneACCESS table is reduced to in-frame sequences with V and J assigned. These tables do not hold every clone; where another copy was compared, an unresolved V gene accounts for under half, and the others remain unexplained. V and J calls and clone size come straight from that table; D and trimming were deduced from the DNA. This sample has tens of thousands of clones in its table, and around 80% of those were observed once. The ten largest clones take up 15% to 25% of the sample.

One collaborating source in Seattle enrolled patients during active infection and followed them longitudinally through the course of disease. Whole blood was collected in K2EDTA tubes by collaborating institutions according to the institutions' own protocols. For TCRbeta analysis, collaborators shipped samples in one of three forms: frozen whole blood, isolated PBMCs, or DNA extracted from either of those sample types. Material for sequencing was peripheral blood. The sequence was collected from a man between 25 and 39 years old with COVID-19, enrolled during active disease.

The CDR3 region reads CASSFGQGDTIYF. The DNA is as follows: TGTGCCAGCAGCTTTGGACAGGGGGACACCATATATTTT. In this chain, TRBV7-9 is recombined with TRBJ1-3; a stretch of 10 junction bases matches TRBD1. According to the germline V gene (reference sequence), CDR1 reads SEHNR and CDR2 reads FQNEAQ. The CDR3 goes from the cysteine to the phenylalanine over 13 residues. This entry keeps only the CDR3 DNA: 39 bases, framed from base 1. Clipping removes 3 bases from V and 8 bases from J, with 1 as the unmatched junction base count.